One TCR beta chain is described in this entry. Its antigen is not known. This entry is derived from a study of CD8 T cells in ankylosing spondylitis. V was cut by 6 bases and J by 6 bases, with 8 bases left in between. Germline V CDR1 and CDR2: LNHNV, YYDKDF (reference sequence). CDR3 length: 11 amino acids. Researchers built TCR beta libraries using quantitative 5'-RACE with molecular barcodes. TCRdb analysed the 5' RACE reads with MiXCR anew, one entry per CDR3 protein. The table includes roughly 90,000 distinct CDR3 sequences, about 8.3% detected once. Study-wide results and limits: Disease-linked clones were found to be CD8+ and relatively rare in peripheral blood. Researchers reportedly found disease-linked clones significantly enriched in matched ankylosing spondylitis synovial fluid. A motif in TCR beta, a set of roughly 8 highly homologous variants, appeared characteristic of ankylosing spondylitis blood.

This chain uses TRBV15 with TRBJ1-2; D gene unclear. This TCR derives from a male donor with ankylosing spondylitis. The specimen sequenced was blood, either unsorted or a sorted T cell fraction (not recorded which). CDR3 nucleotides: TGTGCCACCAGGGGGTCCGATGGCTACACCTTC. Protein product: CATRGSDGYTF.